The 6 T cell receptor beta chains below were found in one sample sequenced in a study of T cells after yellow fever vaccination. Each CDR3 protein gets one entry after TCRdb re-called the 5' RACE reads with MiXCR. The repertoire has about 340,000 distinct CDR3 sequences, about 12% of them found once; the top ten carry roughly 3%. The sample here was CD4+ T cells sorted from PBMCs, taken 15 days after the yellow fever booster vaccination. The receptors stem from a man aged 18-30 years who received the YFV17D yellow fever vaccine.

This clonotype was seen only once. The genes are TRBV5-5 and TRBJ1-6; D possibly corresponds to TRBD1 (5 bases). Looked up from germline, CDR1 is SGHKS and CDR2 is YYEKEE (reference sequence). The CDR3 length is 17 residues. Between the trimmed V and J ends, which lost 2 bases and 0 bases, there was a span of 12 bases. CDR3 protein: CASSFGAGSSYNSPLHF. CDR3 DNA: TGTGCCAGCAGCTTTGGGGCGGGGAGCTCCTATAATTCACCCCTCCACTTT.

There are a few counts of this clonotype. The CDR3 nucleotides read TGTGCCATCTCGGGGCTTCTGTCTAGCACAGATACGCAGTATTTT. Translation: CAISGLLSSTDTQYF. V is TRBV6-1 and J is TRBJ2-3; D tentatively fits TRBD1 or TRBD2 (5 bases each). Trimming left V 10 bases short and J 0 bases short, with 17 bases between. The CDR3 is 15 residues long. Germline V gene data show CDR1 as MNHNS and CDR2 as SASEGT.

There are many counts of this clonotype. The chain recombines TRBV5-1 with TRBJ2-7; TRBD1 is a possible D gene (6 bases). The germline gives CDR1 SGHRS, CDR2 YFSETQ. CDR3 length equals 16 residues. Deletions cut 0 bases from V and 4 bases from J, with 17 bases between. CDR3 DNA sequence: TGCGCCAGCAGCTTGGCCTATCCGGGACATGCTTACGAGCAGTACGTC. It is translated as CASSLAYPGHAYEQYV.

A few counts support this clonotype. The chain employs TRBV7-2 and TRBJ1-2; D not resolved. The germline V gene encodes CDR1 SGHTA and CDR2 FQGNSA. This CDR3 region has 14 residues. V gave up 1 base and J gave up 1 base, with 7 bases separating them. CDR3 region: CASSLGGRNYGYTF. DNA for the CDR3: TGTGCCAGCAGCTTAGGTGGTCGTAACTATGGCTACACCTTC. Using reference TRBV7-2 and TRBJ1-2 for the parts outside the CDR3, the full variable domain is GAGVSQSPSNKVTEKGKDVELRCDPISGHTALYWYRQSLGQGLEFLIYFQGNSAPDKSGLPSDRFSAERTGGSVSTLTIQRTQQEDSAVYLCASSLGGRNYGYTFGSGTRLTVV.

This clonotype was found a few times. The genes are TRBV7-2 and TRBJ2-3; the match to TRBD2 covers 11 bases. Germline loops: CDR1 SGHTA, CDR2 FQGNSA. The J segment lost 2 bases and the V segment lost 4 bases, leaving 5 bases of the junction unmatched. The CDR3 totals 16 residues. CDR3 nucleotides: TGTGCCAGCAGCTATGGACTAGCGGGCTACACAGATACGCAGTATTTT. This translates into CASSYGLAGYTDTQYF.

The rearrangement links TRBV7-3 to TRBJ2-1, with a possible D match to TRBD2 (6 bases). CDR3 length: 15 residues. The V end was cut by 1 base, the J end by 3 bases, with 10 bases between. CDR1 is SGHTA and CDR2 is FQGTGA in the germline V gene. CDR3 sequence (DNA): TGTGCCAGCAGCTTAATAGCGGTCAACTACAATGAGCAGTTCTTC. Residues: CASSLIAVNYNEQFF.